A single sample is the source of the 17 T cell receptor beta chains below, sequenced in a study of blood T cell repertoires in COVID-19. Method: immunoSEQ multiplex PCR; TCRdb's copy keeps in-frame clones and lacks some. In the table there are approximately 54,000 clones, 85% to 90% of which are singletons. The specimen was peripheral blood. These receptors were collected from a man older than 75 with active COVID-19.

This rearrangement joins TRBV5-6 to TRBJ1-2; 8 positions agree with TRBD1. The V segment lost 4 bases and the J segment 6 bases; nucleotides outside the gene matches: 5. The CDR3 runs to 13 residues. Germline V CDR1 and CDR2: SGHDT, YYEEEE. The CDR3 DNA sequence: TGTGCCAGCAGCGATACAGGGGGGAATGGCTACACCTTC. Translating it yields CASSDTGGNGYTF.

The genes are TRBV9 and TRBJ2-1; D unresolved. The CDR3 length is 16 residues. V dropped 0 bases and J dropped 3 bases, with 13 bases sitting between them. Germline lookup yields CDR1 SGDLS and CDR2 YYNGEE. As DNA, the CDR3 is TGTGCCAGCAGCGTAGTTTCTCGCGGTAACTACAATGAGCAGTTCTTC. Residues: CASSVVSRGNYNEQFF.

V and J are TRBV12-3 or TRBV12-4 and TRBJ2-1; D unresolved. The CDR3 length is 13 residues. Trimming took off 1 base at V and 6 bases at J, with 7 bases between the two ends. The CDR3 reads CASSLVMANEQFF. CDR3 nucleotide sequence: TGTGCCAGCAGTTTAGTGATGGCCAATGAGCAGTTCTTC.

The chain uses TRBV6-5 and TRBJ1-6; no definite D call. Germline loops: CDR1 MNHEY, CDR2 SVGAGI. The CDR3 loop spans 12 amino acids. Trimming shortened V by 2 bases and J by 9 bases, and 5 bases separated the two germline ends. CDR3: CASSYEGSPLHF. CDR3 coding DNA: TGTGCCAGCAGTTACGAGGGTTCACCCCTCCACTTT.

The chain combines TRBV9 with TRBJ2-2; 7 nucleotides align to TRBD1. CDR1 and CDR2 from the germline V gene are SGDLS and YYNGEE. CDR3 length: 13 residues. V lost 7 bases and J lost 5; bases outside the gene matches: 5. CDR3 protein: CASAQGVTGELFF. DNA for the CDR3: TGTGCCAGCGCCCAGGGGGTTACCGGGGAGCTGTTTTTT.

This rearrangement joins TRBV9 to TRBJ2-3; the D gene is possibly TRBD2 (6 bases). Germline loops: CDR1 SGDLS, CDR2 YYNGEE. V was cut by 0 bases and J by 1 base, with 18 bases left in between. The length of the CDR3 is 18 residues. CDR3 region: CASSVGAGAVSGTDTQYF. As DNA, the CDR3 is TGTGCCAGCAGCGTAGGAGCGGGTGCCGTTTCTGGCACAGATACGCAGTATTTT. The full variable domain, with the rest looked up from reference TRBV9 and TRBJ2-3, is DSGVTQTPKHLITATGQRVTLRCSPRSGDLSVYWYQQSLDQGLQFLIQYYNGEERAKGNILERFSAQQFPDLHSELNLSSLELGDSALYFCASSVGAGAVSGTDTQYFGPGTRLTVL.

This clone has only one observation. This sequence joins TRBV5-5 and TRBJ2-1; 15 bases line up with TRBD2. In germline, CDR1 is SGHKS, CDR2 YYEKEE (reference sequence). CDR3 length: 18 amino acids. J was trimmed by 8 bases and V by 0 bases; bases with no gene match: 9. The chain's CDR3 is CASSLVGLAGGPGHEQFF. The CDR3 DNA reads as TGTGCCAGCAGCTTGGTCGGACTAGCGGGAGGGCCTGGGCATGAGCAGTTCTTC.

The chain has TRBV6-5 and TRBJ2-7; D is perhaps TRBD1 (7 bases). V shed 5 bases and J shed 5 bases, with 16 bases lying between them. The CDR3 is 14 amino acids. CDR1 and CDR2 from the germline V gene are MNHEY and SVGAGI. For the CDR3, the DNA is TGTGCCAGCAGTCCTTCGACAGGGAGGAACGAGCAGTACTTC. Translation: CASSPSTGRNEQYF.

This chain uses TRBV5-4 with TRBJ1-2; tentative D call: TRBD1 (6 bases). Trimming shortened V by 4 bases and J by 2 bases, and 9 bases separated the two germline ends. Germline V gives CDR1 SGHNT, CDR2 YYREEE (reference sequence). The CDR3 has 13 amino acids. The CDR3 sequence is CASSLGTNYGYTF. The CDR3 coding sequence is TGTGCCAGCAGCCTAGGGACAAACTATGGCTACACCTTC.

The rearrangement links TRBV3-1 (or the pseudogene TRBV3-2) to TRBJ2-2, with TRBD2 identical over 13 bases. CDR3 size: 16 residues. Germline-derived CDR1 and CDR2 are LGHDT and YNNKEL (reference sequence). The J segment lost 5 bases and the V segment lost 1 base, leaving 1 base of the junction unmatched. The chain's CDR3 is CASSQGTSGSTGELFF. The CDR3 DNA follows: TGTGCCAGCAGCCAAGGGACTAGCGGGAGTACCGGGGAGCTGTTTTTT.

The chain couples TRBV5-1 to TRBJ1-3; a possible D gene is TRBD1 (6 bases). Germline values: CDR1 SGHRS, CDR2 YFSETQ. The CDR3 runs 15 residues. V gave up 4 bases and J gave up 7 bases, with 18 bases separating them. CDR3 sequence reads: CASSKKPGDPNTIYF. The CDR3, as DNA: TGCGCCAGCAGCAAAAAACCAGGGGACCCCAACACCATATATTTT.

This clone was seen a few times. CDR3 region: CATSRGRGKALFF. CDR3 nucleotide sequence: TGTGCCACCAGCAGAGGAAGGGGGAAGGCGCTGTTTTTT. This chain links TRBV15 with TRBJ2-2, with a weak D call TRBD1 (6 bases). The CDR3 has 13 residues. CDR1 and CDR2 (germline): LNHNV, YYDKDF (reference sequence). The V gene lost 1 base and the J gene lost 13 bases, with 13 bases spanning the gap.

The V and J genes are TRBV28 and TRBJ1-1; TRBD1 matches 8 bases. The CDR3 extends over 15 amino acids. Germline CDR1 MDHEN, CDR2 SYDVKM. The ends lost 5 bases at V and 1 base at J; junction bases unmatched: 6. CDR3 DNA: TGTGCCAGCAGTGCCGATACAGGGGGGAACACTGAAGCTTTCTTT. Translating gives CASSADTGGNTEAFF.

This clone appeared once. This chain joins TRBV2 and TRBJ1-2, with a weak D call TRBD1 (6 bases). Per the germline V gene, CDR1 is SNHLY and CDR2 is FYNNEI. The CDR3 consists of 13 residues. Between the trimmed V and J ends, which lost 1 base and 7 bases, there was a span of 10 bases. Written as DNA, the CDR3 is TGTGCCAGCAGTGAAGAGGGGGTTGTTGGCTACACCTTC. It translates to CASSEEGVVGYTF.

In its sample, this clone was seen a few times. V is TRBV7-9 and J is TRBJ1-6; 7 bases are shared with TRBD1. CDR3 size: 12 residues. Germline CDR1 and CDR2: SEHNR and FQNEAQ (reference sequence). The J segment lost 14 bases and the V segment lost 4 bases, leaving 5 bases of the junction unmatched. The CDR3 spells CASSSPTGALHF. CDR3 sequence (DNA): TGTGCCAGCAGCTCGCCCACAGGGGCCCTCCACTTT.

The gene calls are TRBV6-1 and TRBJ2-7; TRBD1 matches at 11 bases. After removal of 1 base from V and 3 bases from J, the junction contained 2 bases not matched to a gene. This CDR3 has 15 amino acids. Germline loops: CDR1 MNHNS, CDR2 SASEGT. CDR3 region: CASSEGTGGFYEQYF. The CDR3 DNA sequence: TGTGCCAGCAGTGAAGGGACAGGGGGCTTCTACGAGCAGTACTTC.

Here the CDR3 DNA reads TGTGCCAGTCGCTCCGGGGGTGACACTGAAGCTTTCTTT. Amino acid sequence: CASRSGGDTEAFF. The V and J genes are TRBV19 and TRBJ1-1; D is possibly TRBD1 (5 bases). Germline V gives CDR1 LNHDA, CDR2 SQIVND (reference sequence). The CDR3 contains 13 residues. V was clipped by 8 bases and J by 3 bases, with 13 bases between them.